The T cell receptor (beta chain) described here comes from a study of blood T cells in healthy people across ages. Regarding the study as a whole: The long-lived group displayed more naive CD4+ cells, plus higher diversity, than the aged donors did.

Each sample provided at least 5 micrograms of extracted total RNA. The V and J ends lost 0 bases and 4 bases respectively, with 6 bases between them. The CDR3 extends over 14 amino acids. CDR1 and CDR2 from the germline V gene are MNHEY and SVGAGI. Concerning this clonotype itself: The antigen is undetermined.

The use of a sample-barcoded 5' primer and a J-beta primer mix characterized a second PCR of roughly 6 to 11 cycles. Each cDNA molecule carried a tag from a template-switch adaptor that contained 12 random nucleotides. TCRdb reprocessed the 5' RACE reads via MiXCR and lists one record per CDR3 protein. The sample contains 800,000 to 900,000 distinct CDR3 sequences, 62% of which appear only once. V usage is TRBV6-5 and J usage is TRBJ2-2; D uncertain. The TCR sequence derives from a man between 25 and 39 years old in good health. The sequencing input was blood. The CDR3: CASSYSAFTGELFF. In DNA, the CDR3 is TGTGCCAGCAGTTACTCGGCGTTCACCGGGGAGCTGTTTTTT.